Below are 15 T cell receptor beta chains sequenced from a single sample in a study of CD8+CD57+ T cells in acquired aplastic anemia (dated by TCRdb to the late 2010s). The patients picked for sequencing were ones in whom flow cytometry had shown an expansion of CD8+CD57+ cells. The sequencer was an Illumina HiSeq 2000. Genomic DNA served as template for TCR beta VDJ combination and CDR3 sequence profiling. The raw public data were reprocessed by TCRdb itself: fastp quality trimming at Q25, MiXCR clonotype calling, in-frame beta chains only. CDR3 protein duplicates are merged, each entry listing the most common genes and DNA. The sample table shows roughly 180,000 distinct CDR3 sequences, and nearly 50% are seen once. The top ten clones comprise under 15% of the sample. Sequenced sample: sorted CD4+, CD8+, or CD8+CD57+ T cells (not recorded which) from PBMCs. The origin of the receptors is a human donor with aplastic anemia.

This rearrangement joins TRBV7-8 to TRBJ1-2; no definite D call. CDR1 and CDR2 from the germline V gene are SGHVS and FQNEAQ. This CDR3 region has 14 residues. V lost 3 bases and J lost 4, with 12 bases in between. CDR3 in DNA: TGTGCCAGCAGCTTGGCCGGTCAGTCCTATGGCTACACCTTC. Amino acid sequence: CASSLAGQSYGYTF.

This clonotype was seen ten or more times. The chain joins TRBV2 to TRBJ2-5; D may be TRBD2 (5 bases). Looked up from germline, CDR1 is SNHLY and CDR2 is FYNNEI. The V end was cut by 6 bases, the J end by 5 bases, with 10 bases between. The CDR3 covers 12 residues. The CDR3: CASSPTGETQYF. CDR3 DNA sequence: TGTGCCAGCAGCCCCACGGGGGAGACCCAGTACTTC.

The chain carries TRBV10-3 and TRBJ2-6; D is ambiguous. Trimming cost V 7 bases and J 0 bases, with 16 bases left between them. Germline loops: CDR1 ENHRY, CDR2 SYGVKD. This CDR3 contains 17 residues. As DNA, the CDR3 is TGTGCCATCACAGGACGCCCTACGGACTCTGGGGCCAACGTCCTGACTTTC. Its protein product is CAITGRPTDSGANVLTF.

This clonotype has only a few counts. The rearrangement uses TRBV19 and TRBJ2-1, with D possibly being TRBD2 (6 bases). CDR1 LNHDA and CDR2 SQIVND come from the germline V gene (reference sequence). The CDR3 is 14 residues long. With 11 bases removed from V and 5 bases from J, the gap between germline ends came to 19 bases. CDR3: CAAGRGNINNEQFF. For the CDR3, the DNA is TGTGCCGCGGGACGGGGTAACATAAACAATGAGCAGTTCTTC.

The chain uses TRBV24-1 and TRBJ2-1, with 10 bases matching TRBD1. Per germline, CDR1 KGHDR and CDR2 SFDVKD. J lost 8 bases, V lost 7 bases, and 16 bases had no gene match. The CDR3 length is 17 residues. CDR3 sequence reads: CATSTLGTGANVDEQFF. The CDR3, as DNA: TGTGCCACCAGCACCCTGGGGACAGGGGCCAATGTCGATGAGCAGTTCTTC.

The rearrangement links TRBV20-1 to TRBJ2-2; 9 positions match TRBD1. From germline, CDR1 is DFQATT and CDR2 SNEGSKA (reference sequence). The CDR3 is 14 residues long. V shed 6 bases, J shed 2 bases, and the junction held 4 bases outside the gene matches. The CDR3 reads CSAPGQGNTGELFF. CDR3 sequence (DNA): TGCAGTGCCCCGGGACAGGGAAACACCGGGGAGCTGTTTTTT.

The sample holds many counts of this clonotype. The chain has TRBV5-1 and TRBJ1-6; D is uncertain. In germline, CDR1 is SGHRS, CDR2 YFSETQ. There are 14 residues in the CDR3. The ends were cut back, 4 bases at V and 9 bases at J, with 14 bases in the middle. CDR3: CASSADRVGSPLHF. CDR3 in DNA: TGCGCCAGCAGCGCGGACCGAGTCGGTTCACCCCTCCACTTT.

This clonotype was observed many times. This chain joins TRBV20-1 and TRBJ1-1; 7 bases are a match to TRBD1. The CDR3 is 12 residues long. The V gene's germline CDR1 is DFQATT and CDR2 SNEGSKA (reference sequence). V was pared by 7 bases and J by 7 bases, with 9 bases of the junction left unmatched. CDR3: CSGQGEDGEAFF. Written as DNA, the CDR3 is TGCAGTGGACAGGGAGAGGATGGTGAAGCTTTCTTT.

This clonotype appeared many times. The chain recombines TRBV6-5 with TRBJ2-5; D may correspond to TRBD1 or TRBD2 (6 bases each). V lost 6 bases to trimming and J lost 5 bases, with 16 bases between them. The germline CDR1 and CDR2 sequences are MNHEY and SVGAGI. The CDR3 consists of 14 residues. CDR3 in amino acids: CASRSGGGRETQYF. CDR3 in DNA: TGTGCCAGCAGGTCCGGGGGCGGTAGGGAGACCCAGTACTTC.

V is TRBV15 and J is TRBJ2-3, with 10 bases aligning to TRBD2. CDR1 is LNHNV and CDR2 is YYDKDF in the germline V gene (reference sequence). V lost 1 base and J lost 6; bases outside the gene matches: 10. The CDR3 totals 17 residues. The CDR3 DNA sequence: TGTGCCACCAGCAGAGGCCAGCTAGCGGGAGTATCGGATACGCAGTATTTT. Translated: CATSRGQLAGVSDTQYF.

This clonotype was picked up one time. This chain links TRBV10-3 with TRBJ2-3, with D tentatively TRBD2 (5 bases). The germline CDR1 and CDR2 sequences are ENHRY and SYGVKD. The CDR3 loop spans 16 amino acids. V was trimmed by 3 bases and J by 5 bases, leaving 18 bases between them. CDR3 loop: CAISEVGHPGGDTQYF. CDR3 coding DNA: TGTGCCATCAGTGAAGTTGGGCACCCTGGAGGAGATACGCAGTATTTT.

As for this clonotype: This may come from a read error, since a much larger clone is one base off. CDR3 DNA: TGTGCCAGCAGCTTAGAAGTGCGACTAGCGTGGAGCGAGCAGTACTTC. Protein: CASSLEVRLAWSEQYF. The V gene is TRBV11-2, the J gene TRBJ2-7, with 8 positions matching TRBD2. V lost 0 bases, J lost 6 bases, and 10 bases stayed unmatched. In germline, CDR1 is SGHAT, CDR2 FQNNGV. The CDR3 has 16 residues. The full variable domain, completed using reference TRBV11-2 and TRBJ2-7, is EAGVAQSPRYKIIEKRQSVAFWCNPISGHATLYWYQQILGQGPKLLIQFQNNGVVDDSQLPKDRFSAERLKGVDSTLKIQPAKLEDSAVYLCASSLEVRLAWSEQYFGPGTRLTVT.

Note on this clonotype: This may stem from a read error, because a much larger clone lies one nucleotide away. The J gene is TRBJ1-2, the V gene TRBV4-2, with D unresolved. The V gene's germline CDR1 is LGHNA and CDR2 YNFKEQ. The ends were cut back, 1 base at V and 4 bases at J, with 13 bases in the middle. The CDR3 is made up of 15 amino acids. In DNA, the CDR3 is TGTGCCAGCAGCCAAGTGGTCGGGCACGGCTATGGCTACACCTTC. Amino acid sequence: CASSQVVGHGYGYTF.

CDR3 sequence reads: CASSQDIEGGYTF. In DNA, the CDR3 is TGTGCCAGCAGCCAGGACATTGAGGGTGGCTACACCTTC. The V gene is TRBV7-9, the J gene TRBJ1-2; TRBD1 might be the D (5 bases). The germline CDR1 and CDR2 sequences are SEHNR and FQNEAQ (reference sequence). This CDR3 is built from 13 residues. Trimming left V 5 bases short and J 7 bases short, with 14 bases between.

The chain links TRBV2 to TRBJ1-2; no reliable D call. Germline V CDR1 and CDR2: SNHLY, FYNNEI. The CDR3 runs to 14 residues. Trimming pared 7 bases from V and 2 bases from J, leaving 14 bases between. CDR3 region: CASTNGPANYGYTF. In DNA, the CDR3 is TGTGCCAGCACTAACGGTCCAGCCAACTATGGCTACACCTTC.